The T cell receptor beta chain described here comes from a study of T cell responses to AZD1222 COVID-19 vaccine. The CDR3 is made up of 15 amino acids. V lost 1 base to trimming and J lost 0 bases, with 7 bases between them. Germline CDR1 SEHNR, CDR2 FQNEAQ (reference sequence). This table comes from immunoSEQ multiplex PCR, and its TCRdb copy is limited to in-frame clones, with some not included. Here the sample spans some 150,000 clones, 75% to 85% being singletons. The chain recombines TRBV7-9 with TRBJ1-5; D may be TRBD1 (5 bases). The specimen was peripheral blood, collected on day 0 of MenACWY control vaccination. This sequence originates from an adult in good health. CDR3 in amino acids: CASSLVGDSNQPQHF. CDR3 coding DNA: TGTGCCAGCAGCTTAGTAGGGGATAGCAATCAGCCCCAGCATTTT.